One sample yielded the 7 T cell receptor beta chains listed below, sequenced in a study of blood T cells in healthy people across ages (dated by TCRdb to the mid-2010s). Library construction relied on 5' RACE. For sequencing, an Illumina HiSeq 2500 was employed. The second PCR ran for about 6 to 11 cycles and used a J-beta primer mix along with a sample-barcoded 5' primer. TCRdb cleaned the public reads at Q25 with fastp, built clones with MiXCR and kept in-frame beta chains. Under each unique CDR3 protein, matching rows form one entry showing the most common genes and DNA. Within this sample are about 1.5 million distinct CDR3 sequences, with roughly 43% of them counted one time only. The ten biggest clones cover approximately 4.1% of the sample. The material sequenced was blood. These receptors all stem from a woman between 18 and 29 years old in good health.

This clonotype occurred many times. CDR3 region: CSATSGGVSYNEQFF. In nucleotides, the CDR3 is TGCAGTGCTACTAGCGGGGGGGTCTCCTACAATGAGCAGTTCTTC. The chain employs TRBV20-1 and TRBJ2-1; 12 bases fit TRBD2. The J segment lost 0 bases and the V segment lost 4 bases, leaving 1 base of the junction unmatched. The CDR3 runs to 15 residues. Germline loops: CDR1 DFQATT, CDR2 SNEGSKA (reference sequence).

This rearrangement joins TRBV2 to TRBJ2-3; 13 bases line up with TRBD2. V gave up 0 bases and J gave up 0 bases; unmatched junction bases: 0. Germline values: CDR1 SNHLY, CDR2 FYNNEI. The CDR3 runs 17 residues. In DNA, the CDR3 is TGTGCCAGCAGTGAAGCGGGACTAGCGGGAAGCACAGATACGCAGTATTTT. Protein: CASSEAGLAGSTDTQYF. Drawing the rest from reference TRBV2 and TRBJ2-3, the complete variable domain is EPEVTQTPSHQVTQMGQEVILRCVPISNHLYFYWYRQILGQKVEFLVSFYNNEISEKSEIFDDQFSVERPDGSNFTLKIRSTKLEDSAMYFCASSEAGLAGSTDTQYFGPGTRLTVL.

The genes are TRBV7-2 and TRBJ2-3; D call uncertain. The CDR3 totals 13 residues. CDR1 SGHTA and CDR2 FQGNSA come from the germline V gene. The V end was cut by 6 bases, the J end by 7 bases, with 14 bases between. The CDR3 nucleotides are TGTGCCAGCAGTGAACCGAGAGTGAATACGCAGTATTTT. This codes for CASSEPRVNTQYF. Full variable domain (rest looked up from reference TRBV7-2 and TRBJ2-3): GAGVSQSPSNKVTEKGKDVELRCDPISGHTALYWYRQSLGQGLEFLIYFQGNSAPDKSGLPSDRFSAERTGGSVSTLTIQRTQQEDSAVYLCASSEPRVNTQYFGPGTRLTVL.

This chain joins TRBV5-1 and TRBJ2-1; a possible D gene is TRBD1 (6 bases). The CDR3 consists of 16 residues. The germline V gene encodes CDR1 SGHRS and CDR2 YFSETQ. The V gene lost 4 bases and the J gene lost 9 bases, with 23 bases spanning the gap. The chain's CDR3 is CASSDHREYPIVEQFF. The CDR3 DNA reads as TGCGCCAGCAGCGACCACAGGGAGTATCCAATTGTTGAGCAGTTCTTC. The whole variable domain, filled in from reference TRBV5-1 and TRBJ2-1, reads KAGVTQTPRYLIKTRGQQVTLSCSPISGHRSVSWYQQTPGQGLQFLFEYFSETQRNKGNFPGRFSGRQFSNSRSEMNVSTLELGDSALYLCASSDHREYPIVEQFFGPGTRLTVL.

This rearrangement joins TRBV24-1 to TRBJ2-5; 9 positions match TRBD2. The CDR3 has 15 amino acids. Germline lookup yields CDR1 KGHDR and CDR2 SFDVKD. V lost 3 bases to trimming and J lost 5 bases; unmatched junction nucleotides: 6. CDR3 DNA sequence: TGTGCCACCAGTGATGGGGCGGGAGGGAGCGAGACCCAGTACTTC. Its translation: CATSDGAGGSETQYF.

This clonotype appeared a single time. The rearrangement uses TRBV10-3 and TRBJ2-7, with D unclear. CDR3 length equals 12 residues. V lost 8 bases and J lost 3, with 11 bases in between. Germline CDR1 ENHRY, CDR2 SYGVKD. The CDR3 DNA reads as TGTGCCATCGGCGCGACCCTCTACGAGCAGTACTTC. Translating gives CAIGATLYEQYF.

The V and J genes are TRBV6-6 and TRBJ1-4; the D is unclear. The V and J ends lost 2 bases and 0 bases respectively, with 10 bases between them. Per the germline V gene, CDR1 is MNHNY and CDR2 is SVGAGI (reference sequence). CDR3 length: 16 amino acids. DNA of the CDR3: TGTGCCAGCAGTTACGAGGGAACTGCAACTAATGAAAAACTGTTTTTT. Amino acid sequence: CASSYEGTATNEKLFF.